The 11 T cell receptor beta chains given below trace back to one sample, sequenced in a study of T-cell memory formation after mild COVID-19. TCRdb passed the 5' RACE reads through MiXCR, listing each CDR3 protein once. The table lists fewer than 650,000 distinct CDR3 sequences, 17% of them singletons. Sequencing input: PBMCs or a T cell subset sorted from them (not recorded which). The source is an adult woman who had mild COVID-19 (a few samples of this study predate the infection). Cell type and time point are not known.

The rearrangement links TRBV6-6 to TRBJ1-2; perhaps TRBD1 as D (5 bases). Germline V CDR1 and CDR2: MNHNY, SVGAGI (reference sequence). Trimming took 7 bases from V and 4 from J, leaving 22 bases between them. This CDR3 region has 16 residues. The CDR3 DNA follows: TGTGCCAGCACCAACCGGGGCCTAAAGGTTGGCTATGGCTACACCTTC. Encoded protein: CASTNRGLKVGYGYTF.

The chain combines TRBV7-2 with TRBJ2-2, with TRBD1 matching 8 bases. The CDR3 spans 16 residues. V gave up 5 bases and J gave up 0 bases; unmatched junction bases: 5. Germline V lookup: CDR1 SGHTA, CDR2 FQGNSA. The DNA for the CDR3 is TGTGCCAGCAGCCTCCAGGGGGCCGCGAACACCGGGGAGCTGTTTTTT. Residues: CASSLQGAANTGELFF. Supplemented by reference TRBV7-2 and TRBJ2-2, the full variable domain reads GAGVSQSPSNKVTEKGKDVELRCDPISGHTALYWYRQSLGQGLEFLIYFQGNSAPDKSGLPSDRFSAERTGGSVSTLTIQRTQQEDSAVYLCASSLQGAANTGELFFGEGSRLTVL.

This chain connects TRBV10-3 to TRBJ2-1; a possible D gene is TRBD2 (6 bases). This CDR3 has 15 residues. Germline CDR1 ENHRY, CDR2 SYGVKD. V was trimmed by 2 bases and J by 5 bases, leaving 13 bases between them. The DNA of the CDR3 is TGTGCCATCAGTGAGACGGCGGGGACTCACAATGAGCAGTTCTTC. This codes for CAISETAGTHNEQFF.

This clonotype was counted between two and nine times. The chain is built from TRBV6-2 or TRBV6-3 and TRBJ2-1; D not resolved. Per the germline V gene, CDR1 is MNHEY and CDR2 is SVGEGT. The CDR3 is 17 residues long. The V gene lost 6 bases and the J gene lost 4 bases, with 22 bases spanning the gap. CDR3 protein: CASRSLSGPHTYNEQFF. For the CDR3, the DNA is TGTGCCAGCAGATCCCTGTCCGGGCCACACACGTACAATGAGCAGTTCTTC.

DNA for the CDR3: TGTGCCAGCAGCTTAAGGGACAGCGCGAACTACGAGCAGTACTTC. The encoded protein is CASSLRDSANYEQYF. The genes are TRBV7-2 and TRBJ2-7, with TRBD1 identical over 7 bases. The CDR3 is 15 amino acids. Germline loops: CDR1 SGHTA, CDR2 FQGNSA. The J segment lost 3 bases and the V segment lost 2 bases, leaving 7 bases of the junction unmatched.

This clonotype was observed a handful of times. The CDR3 bases are TGTGCCACCAGTGGGGGCCCACAGGGTAAAGCTTTCTTT. Its protein is CATSGGPQGKAFF. The chain has TRBV24-1 and TRBJ1-1, with D maybe TRBD1 (6 bases). Germline V gene data show CDR1 as KGHDR and CDR2 as SFDVKD. This CDR3 is built from 13 residues. Trimming shortened V by 5 bases and J by 9 bases, and 15 bases separated the two germline ends.

This clonotype came up many times. Relative to the germline gene, one junction end is altered; a read error may explain this. The chain recombines TRBV4-1 with TRBJ2-5, with a possible D match to TRBD2 (5 bases). Germline V lookup: CDR1 MGHRA, CDR2 YSYEKL. The CDR3 extends over 13 amino acids. This CDR3 is CASSPGGQETQYF. In DNA, the CDR3 is TGTGCCAGCTCGCCAGGAGGCCAAGAGACCCAGTACTTC.

In this sample, this clonotype turned up a few times. V gene TRBV7-8 combines with J gene TRBJ2-7, with 7 bases lining up with TRBD2. The CDR3 consists of 15 residues. Germline V CDR1 and CDR2: SGHVS, FQNEAQ. Unmatched junction bases numbered 4, after V lost 2 bases and J lost 0 bases. The CDR3 sequence: CASSLRGSFSYEQYF. The CDR3 DNA reads TGTGCCAGCAGCTTACGCGGGAGTTTCTCCTACGAGCAGTACTTC.

This chain connects TRBV7-2 to TRBJ2-7; 12 bases align to TRBD2. V gave up 1 base and J gave up 7 bases; unmatched junction bases: 5. The CDR3 contains 15 residues. Germline V lookup: CDR1 SGHTA, CDR2 FQGNSA. CDR3 DNA sequence: TGTGCCAGCAGCTTAGGGACTAGCGGGACGGGGGAGCAGTACTTC. It encodes CASSLGTSGTGEQYF.

J is TRBJ2-7 and V is TRBV5-6; D gene uncertain. V was cut by 0 bases and J by 5 bases, with 12 bases left in between. This CDR3 is 14 amino acids long. Per the germline V gene, CDR1 is SGHDT and CDR2 is YYEEEE. CDR3 amino acids: CASSLGGWGNEQYF. The CDR3 DNA is TGTGCCAGCAGCTTGGGTGGTTGGGGAAACGAGCAGTACTTC.

This chain links TRBV24-1 with TRBJ2-1; TRBD2 matches 7 bases. The CDR3 runs 15 residues. Per germline, CDR1 KGHDR and CDR2 SFDVKD. The V gene end was trimmed by 3 bases and the J gene end by 5 bases; junction bases not matched to a gene: 6. Written as DNA, the CDR3 is TGTGCCACCAGTGATAAGGGGACTAACCACAATGAGCAGTTCTTC. Its translation is CATSDKGTNHNEQFF.